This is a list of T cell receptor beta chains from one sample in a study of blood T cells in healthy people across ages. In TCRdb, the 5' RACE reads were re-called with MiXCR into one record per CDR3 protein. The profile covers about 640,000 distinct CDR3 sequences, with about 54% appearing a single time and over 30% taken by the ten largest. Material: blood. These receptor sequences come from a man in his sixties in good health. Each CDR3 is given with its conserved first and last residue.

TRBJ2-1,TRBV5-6,CASSTRDKQFF
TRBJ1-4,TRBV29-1,CSVGDPNEKLFF
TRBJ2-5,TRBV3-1,CASSRGQGKTQYF
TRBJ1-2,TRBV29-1,CSVPTGDYGYTF
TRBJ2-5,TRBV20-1,CSARDSMIQETQYF
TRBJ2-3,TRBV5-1,CASSLEVADTQYF
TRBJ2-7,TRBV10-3,CAISPGQGAYEQYF
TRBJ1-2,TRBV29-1,CSVEDTAGGGYTF
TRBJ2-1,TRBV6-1,CASSELPFVSGEQFF
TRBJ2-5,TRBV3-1,CASSQGTGGQTQYF
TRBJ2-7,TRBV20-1,CSASGNAGYEQYF
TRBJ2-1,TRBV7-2,CASSANSVYNEQFF
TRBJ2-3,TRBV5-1,CASSPHTTDKTRTDTQYF
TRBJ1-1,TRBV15,CATSRRALVGTEAFF
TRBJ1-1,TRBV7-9,CASSVDIVLNTEAFF
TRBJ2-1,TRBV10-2,CASRTSGGDEQFF
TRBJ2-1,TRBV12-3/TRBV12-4,CASSQSGGGWNNEQFF
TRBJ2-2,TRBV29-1,CSAGDKGNTGELFF
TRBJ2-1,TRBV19,CASSILAGVVDEQFF
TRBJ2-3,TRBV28,CASSFQRGTDTDTQYF
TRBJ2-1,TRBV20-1,CSWVIAWDNEQFF
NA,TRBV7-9,CASSLGRDEQYF
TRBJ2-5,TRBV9,CASSVSSGAARTQYF
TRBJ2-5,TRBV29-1,CSVTVGGSETQYF
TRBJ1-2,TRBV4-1,CASSQDLAATNYGYTF
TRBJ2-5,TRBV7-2,CASSLGRAGSLSVLQETQYF
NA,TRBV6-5,CASRRRQGGGFNEQYF
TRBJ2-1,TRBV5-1,CASSLFLGRSEQFF
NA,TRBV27,CASSLSEGYSYEQYF
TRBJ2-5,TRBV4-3,CASSQDWASPQETQYF
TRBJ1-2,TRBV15,CATSRAQDSNYGYTF
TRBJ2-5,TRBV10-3,CAISEGQGGETQYF
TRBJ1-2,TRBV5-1,CASSSRDSYGYTF
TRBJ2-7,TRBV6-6,CASRGTPGSYEQYF
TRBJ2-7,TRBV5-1,CASSLDRLYEQYF
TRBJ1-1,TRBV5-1,CASRQGNVNTEAFF
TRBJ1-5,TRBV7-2,CASSSFRGVRGNNQPQHF
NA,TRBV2,CASSGTGGGSLAIQYF
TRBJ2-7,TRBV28,CASSWTGALYEQYF
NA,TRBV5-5,CASSLAGGPNEQYF
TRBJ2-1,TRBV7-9,CASSSTGGSSYNEQFF
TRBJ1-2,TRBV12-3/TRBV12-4,CASSQSRTGALYYGYTF
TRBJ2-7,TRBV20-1,CSATPTGPYEQYF
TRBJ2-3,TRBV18,CASSPEGRWDTQYF